This TCR beta chain was sequenced for a study of blood T cell repertoires in COVID-19. Study-level background: Researchers got acute and convalescent COVID-19 samples from the United States, Italy and Spain. In each case, the material was cDNA or gDNA derived from T cells, B-cell-depleted T cells, or PBMCs.

The CDR3 runs 13 residues. Germline-derived CDR1 and CDR2 are SGHTA and FQGNSA. V shed 1 base and J 7 bases; nucleotides not matched to a gene: 2. How the authors handled the data: Amplification of reference gene primers provided the estimated nucleated cell counts. Clones were read by immunoSEQ multiplex PCR, and TCRdb kept only the in-frame ones, dropping some. V and J calls and clone size are those listed in that table; D and trimming were worked out from the DNA. This sample carries about 170,000 clones, over 80% of them seen once, and the ten largest clones take approximately 1.4%. The chain uses TRBV7-2 and TRBJ1-2; 8 bases are shared with TRBD1. Sequencing was performed on peripheral blood. The TCR comes from a woman in her forties or fifties with acute or convalescent COVID-19. This chain's CDR3 is CASSLVGQGGYTF. DNA of the CDR3: TGTGCCAGCAGCTTAGTAGGACAGGGTGGCTACACCTTC.